What follows is one TCR beta chain and its context. The antigen remains unidentified. This specimen belongs to a study of T cell responses to AZD1222 COVID-19 vaccine. Study-level findings and limits: Repertoires in all cases were sampled only once the peak T cell response had passed.

Assay: immunoSEQ multiplex PCR; the TCRdb copy retains only in-frame clones and omits some. The table records some 160,000 clones, approximately 89% of them present only once. There are 17 residues in the CDR3. CDR1 is SGHDT, CDR2 YYEEEE, per germline. The junction had 11 bases not matched to a gene; V was cut back by 4 bases and J by 4 bases. Here the sequenced sample was peripheral blood, taken on day 0 of AZD1222 vaccination. The gene calls are TRBV5-6 and TRBJ2-6, with 7 bases aligning to TRBD1. This TCR was sampled from an adult in good health. CDR3 nucleotides: TGTGCCAGCAGCCTCATCACAGGGGTGGGAGGGGCCAACGTCCTGACTTTC. It specifies CASSLITGVGGANVLTF.